The 8 T cell receptor beta chains reported below all come from one sample, sequenced in a study of cytomegalovirus exposure and HLA in healthy donors. 60 Vbeta and 13 Jbeta primers were used in PCR. Measured with immunoSEQ multiplex PCR; TCRdb has only the in-frame clones, and not every one. This table holds roughly 200,000 clones, around 80% found once. Sequencing was done on a sample of PBMCs. These receptors originate from a woman aged 30 to 39 in good health and CMV-seropositive.

The chain has TRBV7-9 and TRBJ1-6; D not resolved. Germline V gene sequence: CDR1 SEHNR, CDR2 FQNEAQ (reference sequence). This CDR3 comprises 14 residues. Trimming cost V 2 bases and J 9 bases, with 11 bases left between them. CDR3 loop: CASSLRGYSSPLHF. As DNA, the CDR3 is TGTGCCAGCAGCTTACGGGGTTACAGTTCACCCCTCCACTTT.

This chain joins TRBV6-6 and TRBJ2-3; 7 nucleotides align to TRBD2. V gave up 6 bases and J gave up 2 bases; unmatched junction bases: 8. Looked up from germline, CDR1 is MNHNY and CDR2 is SVGAGI (reference sequence). The CDR3 is 15 residues long. CDR3 DNA: TGTGCCAGCAGGGGGGGGTGGCGGAACACAGATACGCAGTATTTT. It translates to CASRGGWRNTDTQYF.

The V call is TRBV20-1, the J call TRBJ2-1; no reliable D call. This CDR3 spans 11 amino acids. The ends were cut back, 0 bases at V and 9 bases at J, with 6 bases in the middle. In germline, CDR1 is DFQATT, CDR2 SNEGSKA (reference sequence). The chain's CDR3 is CSAREAGEQFF. CDR3 bases: TGCAGTGCTAGAGAAGCAGGTGAGCAGTTCTTC.

The chain carries TRBV18 and TRBJ1-1, with 7 bases aligning to TRBD1. V shed 1 base, J shed 4 bases, and the junction held 6 bases outside the gene matches. This CDR3 is 15 amino acids long. CDR1 and CDR2 (germline): KGHSH, LQKENI. The CDR3 loop reads CASSPLEGAPTEAFF. CDR3 nucleotide sequence: TGTGCCAGCTCACCACTTGAGGGGGCGCCCACTGAAGCTTTCTTT.

The chain couples TRBV6-5 to TRBJ1-2; 9 bases agree with TRBD1. The CDR3 runs to 14 residues. Germline assignment: CDR1 MNHEY and CDR2 SVGAGI. V lost 5 bases, J lost 4 bases, and 5 bases stayed unmatched. The CDR3 nucleotides are TGTGCCAGCAGTCGGGACAGGGATGGCTATGGCTACACCTTC. This codes for CASSRDRDGYGYTF.

This clone was recorded only once. The rearrangement links TRBV27 to TRBJ2-5, with D unresolved. Germline-derived CDR1 and CDR2 are MNHEY and SMNVEV (reference sequence). The CDR3 loop spans 13 amino acids. The V end lost 5 bases, the J end lost 1 base, and 8 bases lay between the germline ends. The chain's CDR3 is CASSPPSQETQYF. CDR3 DNA sequence: TGTGCCAGCAGTCCCCCGTCCCAAGAGACCCAGTACTTC.

V gene TRBV5-8 combines with J gene TRBJ2-3; D possibly corresponds to TRBD2 (5 bases). This CDR3 is 13 amino acids long. The V end lost 2 bases, the J end lost 5 bases, and 9 bases lay between the germline ends. Germline CDR1 is SGHTS and CDR2 is YDEGEE. The CDR3: CASSFLAIDTQYF. The CDR3 coding sequence is TGTGCCAGCAGCTTCCTAGCTATAGATACGCAGTATTTT.

This clone was counted a few times. The V and J genes are TRBV5-1 and TRBJ2-1, with 10 bases identical to TRBD2. The V gene's germline CDR1 is SGHRS and CDR2 YFSETQ. The CDR3 covers 18 residues. V dropped 4 bases and J dropped 4; count of bases not matched to a gene: 14. CDR3 bases: TGCGCCAGCAGCCACGAACCTAGCGGGGGTCTACAATACAATGAGCAGTTCTTC. This sequence encodes CASSHEPSGGLQYNEQFF.